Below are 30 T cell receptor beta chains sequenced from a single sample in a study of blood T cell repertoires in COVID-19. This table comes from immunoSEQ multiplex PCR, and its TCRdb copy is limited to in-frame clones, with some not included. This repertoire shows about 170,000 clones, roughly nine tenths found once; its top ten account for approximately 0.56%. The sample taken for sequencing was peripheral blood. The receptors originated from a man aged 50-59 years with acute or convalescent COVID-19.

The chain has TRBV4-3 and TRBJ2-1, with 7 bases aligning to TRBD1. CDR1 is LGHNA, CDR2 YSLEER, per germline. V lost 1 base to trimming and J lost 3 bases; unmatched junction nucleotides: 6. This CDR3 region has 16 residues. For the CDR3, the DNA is TGCGCCAGCAGCCAAGGACAGGGCTATCTCTACAATGAGCAGTTCTTC. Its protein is CASSQGQGYLYNEQFF.

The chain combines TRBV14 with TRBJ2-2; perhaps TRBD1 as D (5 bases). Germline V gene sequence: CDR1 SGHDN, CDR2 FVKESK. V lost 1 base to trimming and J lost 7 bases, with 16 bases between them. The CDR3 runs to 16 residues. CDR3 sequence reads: CASSQVELDIGGELFF. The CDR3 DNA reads TGTGCCAGCAGCCAAGTCGAATTGGACATCGGCGGGGAGCTGTTTTTT.

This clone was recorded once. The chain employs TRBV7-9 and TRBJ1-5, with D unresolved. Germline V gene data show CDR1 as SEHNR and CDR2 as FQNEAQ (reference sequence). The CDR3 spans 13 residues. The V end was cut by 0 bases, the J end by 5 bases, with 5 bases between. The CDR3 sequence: CASSLAEDQPQHF. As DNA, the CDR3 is TGTGCCAGCAGCTTAGCGGAGGATCAGCCCCAGCATTTT.

The CDR3 is CASSLSDQETQYF. The CDR3 bases are TGTGCCAGCAGCTTATCGGACCAAGAGACCCAGTACTTC. The chain uses TRBV7-2 and TRBJ2-5; the D is unclear. The CDR3 loop spans 13 amino acids. Trimming took off 2 bases at V and 0 bases at J, with 4 bases between the two ends. The germline gives CDR1 SGHTA, CDR2 FQGNSA. The full variable domain, completed using reference TRBV7-2 and TRBJ2-5, is GAGVSQSPSNKVTEKGKDVELRCDPISGHTALYWYRQSLGQGLEFLIYFQGNSAPDKSGLPSDRFSAERTGGSVSTLTIQRTQQEDSAVYLCASSLSDQETQYFGPGTRLLVL.

CDR3 protein: CASSYSPGIANQPQHF. CDR3 bases: TGTGCCAGCAGTTACTCGCCCGGGATAGCGAATCAGCCCCAGCATTTT. The chain carries TRBV6-6 and TRBJ1-5, with unresolved D. From germline, CDR1 is MNHNY and CDR2 SVGAGI (reference sequence). The CDR3 is 16 residues long. Trimming left V 0 bases short and J 4 bases short, with 13 bases between.

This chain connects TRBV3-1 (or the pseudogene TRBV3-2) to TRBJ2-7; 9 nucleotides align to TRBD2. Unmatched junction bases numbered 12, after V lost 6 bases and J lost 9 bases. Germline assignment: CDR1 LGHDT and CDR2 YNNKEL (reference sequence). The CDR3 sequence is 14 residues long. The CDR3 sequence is CASSLGLALKSQYF. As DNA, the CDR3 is TGTGCCAGCAGTCTGGGACTAGCTTTAAAGTCGCAGTACTTC.

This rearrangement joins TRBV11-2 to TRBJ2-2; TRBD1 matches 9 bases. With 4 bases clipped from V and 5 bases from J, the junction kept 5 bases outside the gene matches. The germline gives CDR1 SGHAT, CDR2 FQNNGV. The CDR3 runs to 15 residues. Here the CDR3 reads CASSSRTGVTGELFF. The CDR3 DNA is TGTGCCAGCAGCTCTAGGACAGGGGTTACCGGGGAGCTGTTTTTT. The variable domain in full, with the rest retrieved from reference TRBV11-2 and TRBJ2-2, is EAGVAQSPRYKIIEKRQSVAFWCNPISGHATLYWYQQILGQGPKLLIQFQNNGVVDDSQLPKDRFSAERLKGVDSTLKIQPAKLEDSAVYLCASSSRTGVTGELFFGEGSRLTVL.

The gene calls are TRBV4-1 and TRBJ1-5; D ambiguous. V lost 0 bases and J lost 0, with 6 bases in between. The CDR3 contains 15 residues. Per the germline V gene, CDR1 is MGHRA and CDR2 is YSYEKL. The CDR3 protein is CASSQEQYSNQPQHF. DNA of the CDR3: TGCGCCAGCAGCCAAGAACAGTATAGCAATCAGCCCCAGCATTTT.

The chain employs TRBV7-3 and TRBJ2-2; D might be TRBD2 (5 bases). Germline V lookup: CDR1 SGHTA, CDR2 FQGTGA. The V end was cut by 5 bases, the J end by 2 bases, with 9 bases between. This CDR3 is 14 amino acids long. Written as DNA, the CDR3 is TGTGCCAGCAGCGCGGGTCCTAACACCGGGGAGCTGTTTTTT. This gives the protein CASSAGPNTGELFF.

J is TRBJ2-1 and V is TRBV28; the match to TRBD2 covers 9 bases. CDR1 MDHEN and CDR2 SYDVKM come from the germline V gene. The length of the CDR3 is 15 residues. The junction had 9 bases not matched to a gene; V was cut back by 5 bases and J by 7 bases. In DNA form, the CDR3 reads TGTGCCAGCAGTCCTAGCGGGACCGTTTTGAATGAGCAGTTCTTC. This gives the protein CASSPSGTVLNEQFF.

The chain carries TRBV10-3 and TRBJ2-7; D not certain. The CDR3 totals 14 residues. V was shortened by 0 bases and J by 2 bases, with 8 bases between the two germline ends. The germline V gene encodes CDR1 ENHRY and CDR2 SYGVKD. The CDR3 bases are TGTGCCATCAGTGAGTCATTCGGTCCCTACGAGCAGTACGTC. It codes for CAISESFGPYEQYV.

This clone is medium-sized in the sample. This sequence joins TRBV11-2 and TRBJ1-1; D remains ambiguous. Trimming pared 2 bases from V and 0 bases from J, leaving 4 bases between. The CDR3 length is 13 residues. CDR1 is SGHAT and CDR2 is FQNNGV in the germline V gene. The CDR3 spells CASSLTVNTEAFF. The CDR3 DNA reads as TGTGCCAGCAGCTTAACAGTGAACACTGAAGCTTTCTTT.

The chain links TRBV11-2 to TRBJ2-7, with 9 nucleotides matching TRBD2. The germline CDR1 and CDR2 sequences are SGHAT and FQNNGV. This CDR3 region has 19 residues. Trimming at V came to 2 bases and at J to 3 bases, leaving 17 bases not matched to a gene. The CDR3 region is CASSLRRVTVAGGNYEQYF. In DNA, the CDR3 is TGTGCCAGCAGCTTACGACGGGTGACGGTGGCGGGAGGGAACTACGAGCAGTACTTC.

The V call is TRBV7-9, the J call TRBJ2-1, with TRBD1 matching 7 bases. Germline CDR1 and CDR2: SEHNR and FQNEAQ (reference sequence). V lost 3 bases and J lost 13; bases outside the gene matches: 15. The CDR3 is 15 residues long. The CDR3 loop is CASSFYVSGTEIQFF. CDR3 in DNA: TGTGCCAGCAGCTTCTACGTCTCCGGGACAGAAATACAGTTCTTC.

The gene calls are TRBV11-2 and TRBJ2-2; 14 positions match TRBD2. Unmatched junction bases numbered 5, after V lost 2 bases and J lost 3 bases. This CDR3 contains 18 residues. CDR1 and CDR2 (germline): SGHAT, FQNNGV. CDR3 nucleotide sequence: TGTGCCAGCAGCTTAAGGGGACTAGCGGGGGCGTACACCGGGGAGCTGTTTTTT. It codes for CASSLRGLAGAYTGELFF. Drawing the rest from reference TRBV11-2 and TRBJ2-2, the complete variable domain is EAGVAQSPRYKIIEKRQSVAFWCNPISGHATLYWYQQILGQGPKLLIQFQNNGVVDDSQLPKDRFSAERLKGVDSTLKIQPAKLEDSAVYLCASSLRGLAGAYTGELFFGEGSRLTVL.

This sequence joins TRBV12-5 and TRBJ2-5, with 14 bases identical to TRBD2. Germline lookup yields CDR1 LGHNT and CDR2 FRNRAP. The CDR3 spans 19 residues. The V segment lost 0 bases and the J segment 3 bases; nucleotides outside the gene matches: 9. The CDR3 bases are TGTGCTAGTGGTTTGGTACGAGACGGGACTAGCGGGGGAAAAGAGACCCAGTACTTC. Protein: CASGLVRDGTSGGKETQYF.

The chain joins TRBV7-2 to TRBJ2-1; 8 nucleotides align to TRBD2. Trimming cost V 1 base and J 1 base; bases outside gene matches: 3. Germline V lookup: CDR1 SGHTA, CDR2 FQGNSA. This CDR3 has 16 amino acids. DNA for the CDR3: TGTGCCAGCAGCTTAGTCGGCGGGAGGTCCTACAATGAGCAGTTCTTC. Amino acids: CASSLVGGRSYNEQFF.

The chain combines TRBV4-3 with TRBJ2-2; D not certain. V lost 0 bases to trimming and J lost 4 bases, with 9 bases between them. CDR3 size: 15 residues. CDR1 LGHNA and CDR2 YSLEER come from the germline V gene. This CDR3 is CASSQEWSATGELFF. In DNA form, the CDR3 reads TGCGCCAGCAGCCAAGAGTGGAGTGCCACCGGGGAGCTGTTTTTT.

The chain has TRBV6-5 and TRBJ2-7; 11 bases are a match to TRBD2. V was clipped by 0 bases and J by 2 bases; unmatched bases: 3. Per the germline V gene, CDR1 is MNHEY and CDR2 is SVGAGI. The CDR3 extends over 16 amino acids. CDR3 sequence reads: CASSYSTSGGAYEQYF. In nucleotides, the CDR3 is TGTGCCAGCAGTTACTCAACTAGCGGGGGCGCCTACGAGCAGTACTTC.

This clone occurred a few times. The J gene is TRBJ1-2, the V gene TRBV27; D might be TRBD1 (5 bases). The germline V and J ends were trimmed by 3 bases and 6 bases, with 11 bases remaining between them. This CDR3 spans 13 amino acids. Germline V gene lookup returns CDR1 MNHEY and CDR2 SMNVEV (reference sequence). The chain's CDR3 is CASSFREFNGYTF. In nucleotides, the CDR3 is TGTGCCAGCAGTTTCAGGGAATTTAATGGCTACACCTTC.

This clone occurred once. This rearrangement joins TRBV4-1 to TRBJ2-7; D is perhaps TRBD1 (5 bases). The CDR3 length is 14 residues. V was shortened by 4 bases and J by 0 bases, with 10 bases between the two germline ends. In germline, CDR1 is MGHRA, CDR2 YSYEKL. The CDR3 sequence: CASSRTTSSYEQYV. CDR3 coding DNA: TGCGCCAGCAGCCGGACAACGAGCTCCTACGAGCAGTACGTC.

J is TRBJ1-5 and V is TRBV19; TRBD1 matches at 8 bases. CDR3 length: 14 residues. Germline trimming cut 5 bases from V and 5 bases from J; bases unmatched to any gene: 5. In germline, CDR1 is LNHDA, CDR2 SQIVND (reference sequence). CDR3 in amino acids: CASSAQGADQPQHF. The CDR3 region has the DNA TGTGCCAGTAGTGCTCAGGGGGCCGATCAGCCCCAGCATTTT.

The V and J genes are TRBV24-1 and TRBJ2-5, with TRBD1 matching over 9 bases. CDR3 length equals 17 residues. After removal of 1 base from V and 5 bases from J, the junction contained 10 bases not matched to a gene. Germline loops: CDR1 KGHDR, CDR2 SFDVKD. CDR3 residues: CATSDLRGDRAGETQYF. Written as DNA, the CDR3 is TGTGCCACCAGTGATTTACGTGGGGACAGGGCGGGTGAGACCCAGTACTTC.

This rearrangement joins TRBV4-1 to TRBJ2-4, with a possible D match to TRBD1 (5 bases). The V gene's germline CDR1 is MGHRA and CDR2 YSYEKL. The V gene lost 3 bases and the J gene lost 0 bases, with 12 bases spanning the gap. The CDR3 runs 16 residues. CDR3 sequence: CASSHRAGLAKNIQYF. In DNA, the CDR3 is TGCGCCAGCAGCCACAGGGCAGGCCTAGCCAAAAACATTCAGTACTTC.

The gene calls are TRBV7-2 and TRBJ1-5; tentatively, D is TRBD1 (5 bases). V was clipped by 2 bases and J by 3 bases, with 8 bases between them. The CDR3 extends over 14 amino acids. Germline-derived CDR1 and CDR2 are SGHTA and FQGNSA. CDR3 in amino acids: CASSLQGPNQPQHF. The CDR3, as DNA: TGTGCCAGCAGCTTACAGGGCCCCAATCAGCCCCAGCATTTT.

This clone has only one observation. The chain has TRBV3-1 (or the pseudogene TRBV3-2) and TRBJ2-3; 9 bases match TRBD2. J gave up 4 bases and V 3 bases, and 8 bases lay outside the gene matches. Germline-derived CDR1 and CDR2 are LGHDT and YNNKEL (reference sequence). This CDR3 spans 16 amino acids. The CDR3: CASSHRTSVWADTQYF. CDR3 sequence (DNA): TGTGCCAGCAGCCATCGGACTAGCGTGTGGGCAGATACGCAGTATTTT.

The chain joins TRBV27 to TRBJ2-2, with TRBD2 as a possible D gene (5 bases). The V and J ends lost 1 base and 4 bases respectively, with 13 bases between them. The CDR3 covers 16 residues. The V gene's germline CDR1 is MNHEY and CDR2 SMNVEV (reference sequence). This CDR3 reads CASSLYVGRRTGELFF. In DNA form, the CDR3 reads TGTGCCAGCAGTTTATATGTGGGGAGACGCACCGGGGAGCTGTTTTTT.

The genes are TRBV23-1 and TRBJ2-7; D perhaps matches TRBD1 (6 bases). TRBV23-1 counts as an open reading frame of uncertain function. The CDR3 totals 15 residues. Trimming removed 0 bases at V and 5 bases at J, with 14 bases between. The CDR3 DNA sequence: TGCGCCAGCAGTCAATCCGGTGCAGGGGTCCACGAGCAGTACTTC. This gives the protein CASSQSGAGVHEQYF.

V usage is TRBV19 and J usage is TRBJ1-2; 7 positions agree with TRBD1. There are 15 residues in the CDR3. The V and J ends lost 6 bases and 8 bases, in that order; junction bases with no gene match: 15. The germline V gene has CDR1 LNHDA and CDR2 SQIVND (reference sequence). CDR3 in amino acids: CASRRTGGGSRGYTF. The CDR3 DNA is TGTGCCAGTAGAAGGACAGGAGGGGGTTCGCGGGGCTACACCTTC. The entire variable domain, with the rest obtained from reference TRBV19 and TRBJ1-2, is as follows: DGGITQSPKYLFRKEGQNVTLSCEQNLNHDAMYWYRQDPGQGLRLIYYSQIVNDFQKGDIAEGYSVSREKKESFPLTVTSAQKNPTAFYLCASRRTGGGSRGYTFGSGTRLTVV.

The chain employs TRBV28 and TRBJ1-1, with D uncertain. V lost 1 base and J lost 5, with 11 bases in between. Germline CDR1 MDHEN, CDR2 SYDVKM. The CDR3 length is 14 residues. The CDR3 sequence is CASSLYRRRTEAFF. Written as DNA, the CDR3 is TGTGCCAGCAGTTTATATCGGAGGAGGACTGAAGCTTTCTTT. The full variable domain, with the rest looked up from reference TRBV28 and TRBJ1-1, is DVKVTQSSRYLVKRTGEKVFLECVQDMDHENMFWYRQDPGLGLRLIYFSYDVKMKEKGDIPEGYSVSREKKERFSLILESASTNQTSMYLCASSLYRRRTEAFFGQGTRLTVV.